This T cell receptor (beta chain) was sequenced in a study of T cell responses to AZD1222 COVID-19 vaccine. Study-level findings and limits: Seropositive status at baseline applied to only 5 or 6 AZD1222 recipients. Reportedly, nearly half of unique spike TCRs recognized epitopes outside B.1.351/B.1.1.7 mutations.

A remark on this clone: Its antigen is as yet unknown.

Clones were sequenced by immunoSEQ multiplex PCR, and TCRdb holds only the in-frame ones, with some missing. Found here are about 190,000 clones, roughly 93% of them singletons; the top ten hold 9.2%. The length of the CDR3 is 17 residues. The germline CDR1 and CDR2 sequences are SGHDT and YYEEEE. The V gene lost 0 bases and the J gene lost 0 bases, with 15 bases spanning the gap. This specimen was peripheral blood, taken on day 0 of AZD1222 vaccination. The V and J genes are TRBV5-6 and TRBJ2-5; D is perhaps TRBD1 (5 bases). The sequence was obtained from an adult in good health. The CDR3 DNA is TGTGCCAGCAGCTTGGCCTTGGGCAGACAGTACCAAGAGACCCAGTACTTC. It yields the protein CASSLALGRQYQETQYF.